This T cell receptor (beta chain) was retrieved from a study of control samples from healthy donors and cancer patients. Produced via immunoSEQ multiplex PCR; TCRdb's table is partial and in-frame only. The table lists 150,000 to 200,000 clones, about 90% of them singletons. Sequenced: blood. The source of this sequence is a woman in her forties or fifties in good health.

For the CDR3, the DNA is TGTGCCAGTAGTCGTCTCGGGGAAGGCTCTGGAAACACCATATATTTT. Its protein product is CASSRLGEGSGNTIYF. This rearrangement joins TRBV19 to TRBJ1-3; no reliable D call. Germline values: CDR1 LNHDA, CDR2 SQIVND (reference sequence). The CDR3 is made up of 16 amino acids. The V end was cut by 5 bases, the J end by 0 bases, with 14 bases between.